This TCR beta chain derives from a study of Ad26.COV2.S vaccination and SARS-CoV-2 variants. The study, taken as a whole, reports: Comparability of non-spike TCR breadth was observed across vaccine and placebo recipients.

The CDR3 loop spans 16 amino acids. The germline gives CDR1 MNHEY, CDR2 SVGEGT. Deletions cut 7 bases from V and 3 bases from J, with 19 bases between. Only one count was recorded for this clone. Its antigen is undetermined. TCRdb's table, derived via immunoSEQ multiplex PCR, lists solely in-frame clones and lacks some. The table shows tens of thousands of clones, with roughly 80% occurring only once. V is TRBV6-2 or TRBV6-3 and J is TRBJ1-3; D gene unclear. The starting material was peripheral blood, obtained after recovery from COVID-19. This receptor was taken from a human donor who had recovered from COVID-19. In DNA, the CDR3 is TGTGCCAGCACCCCGTTCGAGGAATTGGTTGGAAACACCATATATTTT. It translates to CASTPFEELVGNTIYF.